This T cell receptor beta chain was recorded in a study of quantifying T cell responses using KT2 cells. About the research overall: TCR alpha and beta constant-region primers primed reverse transcription of RNA. General observations from the study: Counts of KT2 alpha and beta sequences rose linearly with the number of KT2 cells added.

Details on this clonotype: Antigen unknown.

Germline V lookup: CDR1 DFQATT, CDR2 SNEGSKA (reference sequence). The CDR3 is 14 residues long. The ends lost 2 bases at V and 7 bases at J; junction bases unmatched: 5. The cDNA 3' end received a ligated oligonucleotide with a UMI. The first PCR ran 4 to 5 cycles with an equimolar RC1.1 and RC1.2 beta primer mix. TCRdb reprocessed the UMI-ligation and nested PCR reads via MiXCR and lists one record per CDR3 protein. The table records about 50,000 distinct CDR3 sequences, 11% of them present only once. The sample is PBMC spiked with counted cells of clone KT2. Specimen: PBMCs spiked with cells of the T cell clone KT2. The chain couples TRBV20-1 to TRBJ2-3; TRBD2 aligns across 11 bases. The clonotype was recovered from a human donor. The CDR3 is CSARSSGGTNTQYF. DNA of the CDR3: TGCAGTGCTAGATCTAGCGGGGGGACAAATACGCAGTATTTT.